This T cell receptor beta chain is drawn from a study of CD8 T cells in ankylosing spondylitis. TCRdb analysed the 5' RACE reads with MiXCR anew, one entry per CDR3 protein. The table records approximately 150,000 distinct CDR3 sequences, 40% to 50% of them present only once. The CDR3 consists of 14 residues. Trimming cost V 1 base and J 2 bases, with 8 bases left between them. Per the germline V gene, CDR1 is SGHTA and CDR2 is FQGNSA. Sequencing was carried out using synovial fluid, either unsorted or a sorted T cell fraction (not recorded which). The receptor's source is a male donor with ankylosing spondylitis. The rearrangement joins TRBV7-2 to TRBJ1-1; no clear D. The CDR3 spells CASSLEVANTEAFF. In DNA, the CDR3 is TGTGCCAGCAGCTTAGAGGTGGCTAACACTGAAGCTTTCTTT.